These 22 T cell receptor beta chains originate from one sample sequenced in a study of T cells after yellow fever vaccination. TCRdb reanalysed the 5' RACE reads using MiXCR and keeps one entry per CDR3 protein. The sample consists of a few hundred thousand distinct CDR3 sequences, 17% of them appearing once. The source material was PBMCs, sampled about 5 days after the first yellow fever vaccination. Receptors originate from a man younger than 30 who received the YFV17D yellow fever vaccine.

This clonotype was counted ten times or more. The gene calls are TRBV10-3 and TRBJ1-3; D is possibly TRBD1 (6 bases). The V end lost 4 bases, the J end lost 0 bases, and 13 bases lay between the germline ends. Germline V CDR1 and CDR2: ENHRY, SYGVKD. This CDR3 comprises 16 residues. As DNA, the CDR3 is TGTGCCATCAGTGGCCAACAGGGTAGCTCTGGAAACACCATATATTTT. Its protein product is CAISGQQGSSGNTIYF.

This clonotype was counted ten times or more. V is TRBV6-4 and J is TRBJ2-2, with 10 bases fitting TRBD1. Germline V gene sequence: CDR1 MRHNA, CDR2 SNTAGT. This CDR3 has 14 amino acids. The V gene end was trimmed by 2 bases and the J gene end by 6 bases; junction bases not matched to a gene: 0. In DNA form, the CDR3 reads TGTGCCAGCAGTGACGGACAGGGGGCCGGGGAGCTGTTTTTT. It yields the protein CASSDGQGAGELFF.

The rearrangement joins TRBV5-1 to TRBJ1-5; tentative D call: TRBD1 (5 bases). The germline V and J ends were trimmed by 4 bases and 7 bases, with 12 bases remaining between them. CDR3 size: 13 residues. Germline loops: CDR1 SGHRS, CDR2 YFSETQ. The CDR3 nucleotides are TGCGCCAGCAGCCCCGGGGGTCAGCAGCCCCAGCATTTT. Encoded protein: CASSPGGQQPQHF.

The V call is TRBV9, the J call TRBJ1-4; 9 nucleotides align to TRBD1. Germline V gene data show CDR1 as SGDLS and CDR2 as YYNGEE. The J segment lost 7 bases and the V segment lost 1 base, leaving 5 bases of the junction unmatched. The CDR3 consists of 15 residues. CDR3 region: CASSVMGQGGEKLFF. In DNA form, the CDR3 reads TGTGCCAGCAGCGTAATGGGACAGGGTGGTGAAAAACTGTTTTTT.

This sequence joins TRBV4-1 and TRBJ1-2; D is ambiguous. V lost 3 bases and J 5 bases, leaving 13 bases between the germline ends. Germline loops: CDR1 MGHRA, CDR2 YSYEKL. This CDR3 has 14 amino acids. The CDR3: CASSQANFDYGYTF. The CDR3 bases are TGCGCCAGCAGCCAGGCCAATTTCGATTATGGCTACACCTTC.

This chain links TRBV30 with TRBJ2-6, with D possibly being TRBD1 (6 bases). Germline loops: CDR1 GTSNPN, CDR2 SVGIG (reference sequence). This CDR3 contains 14 residues. V was cut by 4 bases and J by 3 bases, with 10 bases left in between. The CDR3 here is CAWTGTYGANVLTF. The CDR3 nucleotides are TGTGCCTGGACAGGGACATATGGGGCCAACGTCCTGACTTTC.

This clonotype was found a few times. The chain couples TRBV6-2 or TRBV6-3 to TRBJ1-1; TRBD1 matches at 10 bases. The CDR3 contains 14 residues. Per germline, CDR1 MNHEY and CDR2 SVGEGT. With 7 bases clipped from V and 4 bases from J, the junction kept 6 bases outside the gene matches. As DNA, the CDR3 is TGTGCCAGCATCCGGGACAGGGGCGGCACTGAAGCTTTCTTT. This translates into CASIRDRGGTEAFF.

This rearrangement joins TRBV4-1 to TRBJ2-2; no clear D. Germline CDR1 and CDR2: MGHRA and YSYEKL. The CDR3 extends over 15 amino acids. V lost 0 bases and J 4 bases, leaving 9 bases between the germline ends. The CDR3: CASSQEGGFTGELFF. In DNA, the CDR3 is TGCGCCAGCAGCCAAGAGGGCGGATTCACCGGGGAGCTGTTTTTT.

The sample holds a few counts of this clonotype. The chain has TRBV6-1 and TRBJ2-3; 15 positions agree with TRBD2. The germline V gene encodes CDR1 MNHNS and CDR2 SASEGT. This CDR3 contains 18 residues. The J segment lost 1 base and the V segment lost 7 bases, leaving 9 bases of the junction unmatched. CDR3 loop: CASIRTSGGAGGTDTQYF. CDR3 DNA: TGTGCCAGCATCCGGACTAGCGGGGGGGCTGGGGGCACAGATACGCAGTATTTT.

This clonotype was seen a few times. The genes are TRBV6-2 or TRBV6-3 and TRBJ2-1; D perhaps matches TRBD1 (6 bases). Trimming cost V 8 bases and J 0 bases, with 20 bases left between them. Per germline, CDR1 MNHEY and CDR2 SVGEGT. The CDR3 extends over 17 amino acids. CDR3 protein: CASLGIQDSYSYNEQFF. The CDR3 DNA reads as TGTGCCAGCCTTGGGATTCAGGACAGCTACTCCTACAATGAGCAGTTCTTC.

This clonotype has more than one count but fewer than ten. J is TRBJ1-1 and V is TRBV5-1, with TRBD1 matching 7 bases. The CDR3 is made up of 15 amino acids. V was clipped by 1 base and J by 7 bases; unmatched bases: 10. The germline CDR1 and CDR2 sequences are SGHRS and YFSETQ. CDR3 coding DNA: TGCGCCAGCAGCTTGATCACAGGGGAGGATGATGAAGCTTTCTTT. Translation gives CASSLITGEDDEAFF.

This clonotype was seen a handful of times. CDR3 in DNA: TGTGCCAGCAGACTAGCGGGGGAAACCGGGGAGCTGTTTTTT. It is translated as CASRLAGETGELFF. The chain recombines TRBV7-9 with TRBJ2-2, with 11 bases that match TRBD2. Germline loops: CDR1 SEHNR, CDR2 FQNEAQ (reference sequence). V shed 6 bases and J 5 bases; nucleotides not matched to a gene: 2. The length of the CDR3 is 14 residues.

The chain uses TRBV2 and TRBJ2-2; D ambiguous. V was shortened by 4 bases and J by 3 bases, with 9 bases between the two germline ends. The length of the CDR3 is 14 residues. Germline V gives CDR1 SNHLY, CDR2 FYNNEI. The CDR3 here is CASSVGSYTGELFF. In DNA form, the CDR3 reads TGTGCCAGCAGTGTAGGCAGCTACACCGGGGAGCTGTTTTTT.

The chain links TRBV12-3 or TRBV12-4 to TRBJ1-4, with TRBD1 identical over 9 bases. The J segment lost 7 bases and the V segment lost 8 bases, leaving 5 bases of the junction unmatched. There are 13 residues in the CDR3. In DNA, the CDR3 is TGTGCCAGCTCTATGACAGGGGGTGAAAAACTGTTTTTT. It is translated as CASSMTGGEKLFF.

This clonotype has just a few counts. The gene calls are TRBV6-5 and TRBJ1-4; no clear D gene. The V gene's germline CDR1 is MNHEY and CDR2 SVGAGI. This CDR3 is built from 15 residues. Trimming stripped 0 bases from V and 3 bases from J, with 8 bases between. CDR3 DNA: TGTGCCAGCAGTTACTCCCCCTCGTCTAATGAAAAACTGTTTTTT. This encodes CASSYSPSSNEKLFF.

Note on this clonotype: This may be a read error, as it is one base from a much larger clone. V and J are TRBV9 and TRBJ2-3; maybe TRBD1 (6 bases). This CDR3 is built from 15 residues. With 5 bases removed from V and 2 bases from J, the gap between germline ends came to 15 bases. CDR1 SGDLS and CDR2 YYNGEE come from the germline V gene. CDR3 sequence reads: CASSYRGGNTDTQYF. The CDR3 coding sequence is TGTGCCAGCAGTTATAGAGGGGGTAACACAGATACGCAGTATTTT.

This clonotype appeared a few times. The V and J genes are TRBV11-1 and TRBJ2-1; 13 positions match TRBD2. The germline V gene encodes CDR1 SGHAT and CDR2 FQDESV (reference sequence). The junction had 7 bases not matched to a gene; V was cut back by 5 bases and J by 0 bases. This CDR3 contains 18 residues. The CDR3 here is CASSDRTSGGASYNEQFF. In nucleotides, the CDR3 is TGTGCCAGCAGCGACCGCACTAGCGGGGGGGCCTCCTACAATGAGCAGTTCTTC.

This clonotype turned up a few times. The rearrangement joins TRBV7-9 to TRBJ2-1, with 9 bases identical to TRBD1. V was pared by 6 bases and J by 5 bases, with 8 bases of the junction left unmatched. This CDR3 has 15 amino acids. Looked up from germline, CDR1 is SEHNR and CDR2 is FQNEAQ (reference sequence). CDR3 bases: TGTGCCAGCAGAAGAACAGGGGGCGTTAACAATGAGCAGTTCTTC. Residues: CASRRTGGVNNEQFF.

The chain carries TRBV3-1 and TRBJ2-5; D call uncertain. Germline CDR1 and CDR2: LGHDT and YNNKEL (reference sequence). The CDR3 contains 15 residues. The V and J ends lost 0 bases and 1 base respectively, with 9 bases between them. The CDR3, as DNA: TGTGCCAGCAGCCAAGATCTGCGATTCCAAGAGACCCAGTACTTC. Protein product: CASSQDLRFQETQYF.

The J gene is TRBJ1-6, the V gene TRBV7-2, with D hard to call. The CDR3 spans 14 residues. Germline V CDR1 and CDR2: SGHTA, FQGNSA. Trimming pared 6 bases from V and 0 bases from J, leaving 6 bases between. The CDR3, as DNA: TGTGCCAGCAGAAAGAGCTCCTATAATTCACCCCTCCACTTT. Translated: CASRKSSYNSPLHF.

This clonotype showed up just a few times. The gene calls are TRBV6-2 or TRBV6-3 and TRBJ2-1; no reliable D call. The V gene lost 2 bases and the J gene lost 14 bases, with 10 bases spanning the gap. CDR1 and CDR2 from the germline V gene are MNHEY and SVGEGT. The CDR3 totals 11 residues. The CDR3 region is CASSYNFPKFF. The CDR3 DNA reads TGTGCCAGCAGTTACAACTTTCCGAAGTTCTTC.

The chain links TRBV7-8 to TRBJ1-2, with D possibly being TRBD1 (5 bases). CDR1 is SGHVS, CDR2 FQNEAQ, per germline. V was pared by 4 bases and J by 5 bases, with 17 bases between. The CDR3 is 15 amino acids. CDR3 sequence reads: CASSSDATGYYGYTF. As DNA, the CDR3 is TGTGCCAGCAGCTCAGACGCTACAGGTTATTATGGCTACACCTTC.